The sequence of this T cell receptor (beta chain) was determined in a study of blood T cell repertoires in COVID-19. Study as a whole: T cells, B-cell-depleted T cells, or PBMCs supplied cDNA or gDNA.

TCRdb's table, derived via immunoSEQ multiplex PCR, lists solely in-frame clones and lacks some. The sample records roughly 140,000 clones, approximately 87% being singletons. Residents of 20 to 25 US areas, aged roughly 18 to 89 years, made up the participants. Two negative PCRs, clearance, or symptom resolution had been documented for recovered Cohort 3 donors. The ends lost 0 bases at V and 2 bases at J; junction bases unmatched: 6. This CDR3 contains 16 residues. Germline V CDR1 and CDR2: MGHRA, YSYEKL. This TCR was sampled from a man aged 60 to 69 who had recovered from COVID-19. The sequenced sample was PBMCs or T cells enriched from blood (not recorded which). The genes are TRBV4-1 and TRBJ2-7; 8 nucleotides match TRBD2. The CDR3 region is CASSQDVGRGTYEQYF. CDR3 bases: TGCGCCAGCAGCCAAGATGTCGGGAGGGGGACCTACGAGCAGTACTTC.